The present entry profiles one T cell receptor (beta chain) with its context. What it recognizes is unknown. Trimming removed 4 bases at V and 2 bases at J, with 12 bases between. Germline CDR1 and CDR2: MDHEN and SYDVKM. CDR3 length: 14 residues. The assay used deep level. Here immunoSEQ multiplex PCR was the method, and the copy in TCRdb shows in-frame clones only, minus some. The table records a few million clones, over 85% of them present only once. The data were obtained in a study of shared clonotypes between healthy human individuals. Overall study results and limits: On the whole, naive subsets had larger estimated richness than memory subsets had.

The clonotype was recovered from a man between 18 and 35 years old in good health. Some clones in this sample may be carry-over from other donors' samples. Sequencing was carried out using naive CD4+ T cells from PBMCs. Indicated subset: CD45RA+ positively selected. The rearrangement uses TRBV28 and TRBJ2-7; D remains unclear. The CDR3 DNA follows: TGTGCCAGCAGTTCCCGCGGAGTCACCTACGAGCAGTACTTC. Residues: CASSSRGVTYEQYF.